Sequencing of this T cell receptor beta chain was carried out in a study of breast tumors, draining lymph nodes, adjacent tissues. Findings and limits, study-wide: That most tumor T cells come from lymph nodes remained unproven. Tumor repertoires ranked between lymph nodes and nontumor tissue in diversity, with V and J gene preferences. Compared with basal-like, luminal-like tumors shared significantly more repertoire with nontumor tissue.

Samples came from axillary lymph nodes draining the breast cancer. One entry per CDR3 protein, called by TCRdb with MiXCR from the multiplex PCR reads. The sample lists about 110,000 distinct CDR3 sequences; more than 25% were seen once. This clonotype was detected many times. Its antigen is as yet unknown. The sequence derives from a female donor with breast cancer. Some clones in this sample may be carry-over from other donors' samples. What was sequenced was axillary lymph node tissue.

The CDR3 protein is CASSRNVVGVSQAHRETQYF. CDR3 DNA sequence: TGTGCCAGCAGCCGGAATGTCGTGGGGGTGTCGCAGGCCCATCGAGAGACCCAGTACTTC. This sequence joins TRBV7-2 and TRBJ2-5, with D perhaps being TRBD1 or TRBD2 (5 bases each). The CDR3 has 20 residues. The V gene's germline CDR1 is SGHTA and CDR2 FQGNSA. The V end was cut by 5 bases, the J end by 4 bases, with 32 bases between.